These 17 T cell receptor beta chains were sequenced from one sample in a study of metastatic and nonmetastatic thyroid tumors. Thyroid surgery was preceded by no treatment in any patient. TCRdb recomputed clones from the PCR reads via MiXCR. In the table there are thousands of clones, approximately 34% of which are singletons. The sequenced sample consisted of tumor tissue. Receptor source: a female donor with papillary thyroid cancer or a benign thyroid nodule (not recorded which). Some clones in this sample may be carry-over from other donors' samples.

This clone was counted between two and nine times. DNA of the CDR3: TGTGCCACCAGTGACCCGACGGACTATGGCTACACCTTC. It translates to CATSDPTDYGYTF. V and J are TRBV24-1 and TRBJ1-2; D not certain. Trimming took off 4 bases at V and 3 bases at J, with 8 bases between the two ends. The CDR3 loop spans 13 amino acids. CDR1 KGHDR and CDR2 SFDVKD come from the germline V gene.

CDR3: CSAWCGEVYQETQYF. CDR3 nucleotide sequence: TGCAGTGCCTGGTGCGGGGAGGTTTACCAAGAGACCCAGTACTTC. This chain connects TRBV20-1 to TRBJ2-5; D might be TRBD2 (6 bases). The V end was cut by 6 bases, the J end by 0 bases, with 17 bases between. CDR1 DFQATT and CDR2 SNEGSKA come from the germline V gene (reference sequence). The CDR3 is 15 residues long.

The rearrangement links TRBV24-1 to TRBJ2-3, with 7 positions matching TRBD1. J gave up 11 bases and V 4 bases, and 5 bases lay outside the gene matches. The CDR3 is made up of 12 amino acids. Looked up from germline, CDR1 is KGHDR and CDR2 is SFDVKD. CDR3 sequence: CATSDRGYEQYF. In nucleotides, the CDR3 is TGTGCCACCAGTGACAGGGGGTACGAGCAGTATTTT.

Only a few counts were recorded for this clone. The J gene is TRBJ2-1, the V gene TRBV6-2 or TRBV6-3; D ambiguous. The CDR3 sequence is 13 residues long. Germline V gene sequence: CDR1 MNHEY, CDR2 SVGEGT. V was pared by 8 bases and J by 0 bases, with 8 bases between. As DNA, the CDR3 is TGTGCCAGCTTAACAAGCTCCTACAATGAGCAGTTCTTC. It codes for CASLTSSYNEQFF.

In this sample, this clone is medium-sized (0.01 to 0.1%). The V and J genes are TRBV29-1 and TRBJ1-1, with D perhaps matching TRBD1 (5 bases). The germline CDR1 and CDR2 sequences are SQVTM and ANQGSEA. Trimming removed 7 bases from V and 1 base from J, with 10 bases in between. There are 12 residues in the CDR3. The CDR3 reads CSGGRRNTEAFF. The CDR3 coding sequence is TGCAGCGGGGGACGGAGGAACACTGAAGCTTTCTTT.

This chain connects TRBV20-1 to TRBJ2-7; TRBD2 matches at 7 bases. The trim removed 4 bases at V and 6 bases at J, leaving 9 bases unmatched. Germline values: CDR1 DFQATT, CDR2 SNEGSKA (reference sequence). The CDR3 extends over 13 amino acids. CDR3 coding DNA: TGCAGTGCTAAAAAGCGGGATTATCGCGAGCAGTACTTC. It yields the protein CSAKKRDYREQYF.

The chain couples TRBV5-1 to TRBJ2-2; 7 bases line up with TRBD1. Germline lookup yields CDR1 SGHRS and CDR2 YFSETQ. The CDR3 consists of 14 residues. Trimming removed 4 bases from V and 6 bases from J; junction bases left unmatched: 6. In nucleotides, the CDR3 is TGCGCCAGCAGCGGGTTGACAGGGTCCGGGGAGCTGTTTTTT. It codes for CASSGLTGSGELFF.

This clone is labeled as medium-sized. V usage is TRBV2 and J usage is TRBJ1-5, with 7 bases aligning to TRBD1. Germline V lookup: CDR1 SNHLY, CDR2 FYNNEI. Trimming at V came to 6 bases and at J to 6 bases, leaving 8 bases not matched to a gene. The CDR3 has 14 residues. CDR3 sequence (DNA): TGTGCCAGCAGGACAGGACAGGTTAGTCAGCCCCAGCATTTT. The encoded protein is CASRTGQVSQPQHF.

The rearrangement uses TRBV28 and TRBJ2-3; a possible D gene is TRBD1 (5 bases). CDR3 size: 13 residues. Germline V lookup: CDR1 MDHEN, CDR2 SYDVKM. V lost 5 bases, J lost 1 base, and 7 bases lay in between. The CDR3 reads CASSKGGTDTQYF. The CDR3 nucleotides read TGTGCCAGCAGTAAAGGGGGCACAGATACGCAGTATTTT.

The CDR3 sequence is CASSLGQTSGVLTF. CDR3 in DNA: TGTGCCAGCAGCTTAGGCCAGACCTCCGGCGTCCTGACTTTC. The rearrangement uses TRBV11-3 and TRBJ2-6; D not resolved. The V end lost 1 base, the J end lost 12 bases, and 13 bases lay between the germline ends. Germline loops: CDR1 SGHNT, CDR2 YENEEA. The CDR3 has 14 residues. Full variable domain (remainder filled in from reference TRBV11-3 and TRBJ2-6): EAGVVQSPRYKIIEKKQPVAFWCNPISGHNTLYWYLQNLGQGPELLIRYENEEAVDDSQLPKDRFSAERLKGVDSTLKIQPAELGDSAVYLCASSLGQTSGVLTFGAGSRLTVL.

This clone has more than one count but fewer than ten. The chain has TRBV12-3 or TRBV12-4 and TRBJ2-1; TRBD2 might be the D (6 bases). This CDR3 is 13 amino acids long. Trimming shortened V by 5 bases and J by 7 bases, and 12 bases separated the two germline ends. This CDR3 is CASSLYRGNEQFF. DNA of the CDR3: TGTGCCAGCAGTCTCTACCGGGGGAATGAGCAGTTCTTC.

This clone is medium-sized (0.01 to 0.1%) in the sample. The gene calls are TRBV6-4 and TRBJ1-2; D uncertain. This CDR3 region has 13 residues. Germline V lookup: CDR1 MRHNA, CDR2 SNTAGT. V lost 2 bases and J lost 9, with 13 bases in between. The CDR3 sequence: CASSDGPMLSYTF. CDR3 nucleotide sequence: TGTGCCAGCAGTGACGGGCCGATGCTGAGCTACACCTTC.

By share, this clone ranks as medium-sized. This chain uses TRBV28 with TRBJ1-3; 8 positions match TRBD1. The CDR3 runs 15 residues. Losses at the gene ends were 4 bases for V and 0 bases for J; bases not matched to a gene: 2. In germline, CDR1 is MDHEN, CDR2 SYDVKM. CDR3 residues: CASSSGTGSGNTIYF. Here the CDR3 DNA reads TGTGCCAGCAGTTCGGGGACAGGCTCTGGAAACACCATATATTTT.

The chain couples TRBV11-2 to TRBJ1-3; 10 bases are shared with TRBD1. This CDR3 is 15 amino acids long. J was trimmed by 9 bases and V by 3 bases; bases with no gene match: 8. The germline V gene encodes CDR1 SGHAT and CDR2 FQNNGV. Written as DNA, the CDR3 is TGTGCCAGCAGCTTGTTAGGACAGGGGGTCGGCACCATATATTTT. It yields the protein CASSLLGQGVGTIYF.

This clone was observed a few times. The genes are TRBV10-3 and TRBJ2-7; tentatively, D is TRBD1 (5 bases). The V gene's germline CDR1 is ENHRY and CDR2 SYGVKD. The CDR3 is 13 residues long. The germline V and J ends were trimmed by 10 bases and 3 bases, with 16 bases remaining between them. The DNA of the CDR3 is TGTGCCACCAGACAGCCTTACATCTACGAGCAGTACTTC. This codes for CATRQPYIYEQYF.

This clone was seen just once. The chain has TRBV18 and TRBJ1-6; TRBD1 agrees at 8 bases. Trimming at V came to 4 bases and at J to 10 bases, leaving 6 bases not matched to a gene. The CDR3 spans 14 residues. Germline-derived CDR1 and CDR2 are KGHSH and LQKENI. CDR3 coding DNA: TGTGCCAGCTCACGGACAGGGAGGCAATCACCCCTCCACTTT. It translates to CASSRTGRQSPLHF.

Only a few counts were recorded for this clone. The chain uses TRBV19 and TRBJ2-1, with 9 bases identical to TRBD1. CDR1 LNHDA and CDR2 SQIVND come from the germline V gene (reference sequence). The V gene end was trimmed by 5 bases and the J gene end by 7 bases; junction bases not matched to a gene: 9. The CDR3 is made up of 15 amino acids. The CDR3 DNA follows: TGTGCCAGTAGTCTGGGCGGGACAGGGAGGAATGAGCAGTTCTTC. Its translation: CASSLGGTGRNEQFF.